Shown below are 25 T cell receptor beta chains from a single sample sequenced in a study of T cell clones after liver transplantation. Using immunoSEQ multiplex PCR, the repertoire was profiled, and TCRdb retains in-frame clones only, with some absent. In the table there are over 50,000 clones, less than 90% of which are singletons. Specimen: CD8+ T cells from blood, collected 12 months after liver transplant. The receptors were gathered from a human patient who received a liver transplant. Some T cells may be transferred from the graft donor.

V is TRBV29-1 and J is TRBJ2-5; D call uncertain. Looked up from germline, CDR1 is SQVTM and CDR2 is ANQGSEA. The V gene lost 3 bases and the J gene lost 5 bases, with 13 bases spanning the gap. The CDR3 length is 13 residues. CDR3 amino acids: CSVELPLQETQYF. CDR3 sequence (DNA): TGCAGCGTTGAGTTACCCCTCCAGGAGACCCAGTACTTC.

This rearrangement joins TRBV16 to TRBJ1-5; TRBD1 is a possible D gene (5 bases). The V and J ends lost 4 bases and 2 bases respectively, with 12 bases between them. CDR1 KGHSY and CDR2 FQNENV come from the germline V gene. The CDR3 length is 15 residues. The CDR3 DNA reads as TGTGCCAGCAGCCGACGGGGGAACGGCAATCAGCCCCAGCATTTT. Protein: CASSRRGNGNQPQHF.

The genes are TRBV6-1 and TRBJ2-5; D not resolved. CDR1 is MNHNS and CDR2 is SASEGT in the germline V gene. V was trimmed by 6 bases and J by 7 bases, leaving 18 bases between them. The CDR3 spans 14 residues. The CDR3 sequence: CASRLDLQLGTQYF. In DNA, the CDR3 is TGTGCCAGCAGATTGGATCTCCAACTCGGGACCCAGTACTTC.

This chain uses TRBV6-5 with TRBJ2-3; D is unresolved. The V and J ends lost 4 bases and 1 base respectively, with 6 bases between them. CDR1 is MNHEY, CDR2 SVGAGI, per germline. The CDR3 runs to 13 residues. The CDR3 loop reads CASSLRRTDTQYF. The DNA for the CDR3 is TGTGCCAGCAGTTTACGCCGCACAGATACGCAGTATTTT.

J is TRBJ2-2 and V is TRBV27; D remains unclear. The length of the CDR3 is 13 residues. V gave up 9 bases and J gave up 4 bases, with 12 bases separating them. CDR1 is MNHEY and CDR2 is SMNVEV in the germline V gene (reference sequence). The chain's CDR3 is CASRVLGTGELFF. DNA for the CDR3: TGTGCCAGTCGGGTCCTAGGCACCGGGGAGCTGTTTTTT.

The rearrangement links TRBV19 to TRBJ2-7; D perhaps matches TRBD1 (5 bases). The CDR3 is 13 residues long. V was clipped by 2 bases and J by 3 bases, with 8 bases between them. The germline CDR1 and CDR2 sequences are LNHDA and SQIVND (reference sequence). The CDR3 spells CASSIFRDYEQYF. The CDR3 DNA is TGTGCCAGTAGTATATTCAGGGACTACGAGCAGTACTTC.

The chain carries TRBV6-6 and TRBJ1-1; D may be TRBD1 (6 bases). With 8 bases removed from V and 3 bases from J, the gap between germline ends came to 13 bases. CDR3 length: 13 residues. Germline assignment: CDR1 MNHNY and CDR2 SVGAGI (reference sequence). In nucleotides, the CDR3 is TGTGCCAGCGTTCAGGGGTGGGACACTGAAGCTTTCTTT. It yields the protein CASVQGWDTEAFF.

This sequence joins TRBV27 and TRBJ1-5; tentative D call: TRBD1 (6 bases). Trimming stripped 6 bases from V and 7 bases from J, with 16 bases between. Germline CDR1 is MNHEY and CDR2 is SMNVEV (reference sequence). This CDR3 has 14 amino acids. This chain's CDR3 is CASRPTGPEQPQHF. The CDR3 coding sequence is TGTGCCAGCAGGCCGACAGGTCCGGAGCAGCCCCAGCATTTT.

By share of the sample, this clone is medium-sized. The chain carries TRBV5-4 and TRBJ2-7; D is possibly TRBD1 (6 bases). Germline V gives CDR1 SGHNT, CDR2 YYREEE (reference sequence). The CDR3 runs 15 residues. Trimming shortened V by 2 bases and J by 3 bases, and 15 bases separated the two germline ends. The CDR3 protein is CASSFGTTTFYEQYF. CDR3 DNA sequence: TGTGCCAGCAGCTTCGGGACAACAACCTTCTACGAGCAGTACTTC.

The chain employs TRBV28 and TRBJ2-1; no definite D call. The CDR3 is 13 amino acids. Germline V CDR1 and CDR2: MDHEN, SYDVKM. V was clipped by 8 bases and J by 4 bases, with 12 bases between them. The CDR3 nucleotides read TGTGCCAGCCGCCTGGGCCCGTACAATGAGCAGTTCTTC. Translated: CASRLGPYNEQFF.

V gene TRBV27 combines with J gene TRBJ2-3; no clear D. This CDR3 contains 14 residues. Germline V CDR1 and CDR2: MNHEY, SMNVEV (reference sequence). Trimming left V 3 bases short and J 4 bases short, with 11 bases between. The chain's CDR3 is CASSLGLNSDTQYF. In nucleotides, the CDR3 is TGTGCCAGCAGTTTGGGTCTTAATTCAGATACGCAGTATTTT.

This chain uses TRBV28 with TRBJ1-5; unclear D gene. This CDR3 comprises 13 residues. Germline CDR1 reads MDHEN; CDR2 reads SYDVKM. Trimming left V 3 bases short and J 4 bases short, with 7 bases between. CDR3: CASSLTVNQPQHF. The CDR3 DNA sequence: TGTGCCAGCAGTTTGACGGTGAATCAGCCCCAGCATTTT.

The V call is TRBV28, the J call TRBJ2-7; TRBD2 aligns across 8 bases. The length of the CDR3 is 18 residues. Trimming removed 5 bases from V and 4 bases from J; junction bases left unmatched: 19. Germline V gene lookup returns CDR1 MDHEN and CDR2 SYDVKM. CDR3 in amino acids: CASSPLSTISGNGYEQYF. CDR3 DNA: TGTGCCAGCAGTCCACTTAGCACAATTAGCGGGAATGGTTACGAGCAGTACTTC.

Relative to its sample, this clone is medium-sized. For the CDR3, the DNA is TGTGCCAGCATCTCTACCGGGCTCACAGATACGCAGTATTTT. It encodes CASISTGLTDTQYF. The chain recombines TRBV28 with TRBJ2-3, with D uncertain. V gave up 7 bases and J gave up 2 bases, with 13 bases separating them. Germline V lookup: CDR1 MDHEN, CDR2 SYDVKM. The CDR3 contains 14 residues.

In its sample, this clone was seen a few times. V usage is TRBV27 and J usage is TRBJ1-5, with a possible D match to TRBD1 (5 bases). CDR3 length equals 14 residues. Germline-derived CDR1 and CDR2 are MNHEY and SMNVEV (reference sequence). Trimming stripped 6 bases from V and 4 bases from J, with 13 bases between. CDR3 amino acids: CASSWSRVNQPQHF. The CDR3 region has the DNA TGTGCCAGCAGCTGGAGCAGGGTAAATCAGCCCCAGCATTTT.

This clone was counted only a few times. The CDR3 DNA reads as TGTGCCACCGTGGGCGGTTACACTGAAGCTTTCTTT. This gives the protein CATVGGYTEAFF. This chain links TRBV19 with TRBJ1-1; D unresolved. This CDR3 has 12 residues. Germline values: CDR1 LNHDA, CDR2 SQIVND (reference sequence). V lost 10 bases and J 3 bases, leaving 12 bases between the germline ends.

This sequence joins TRBV5-6 and TRBJ2-2; D may match TRBD1 or TRBD2 (5 bases each). V dropped 7 bases and J dropped 0 bases, with 13 bases sitting between them. The CDR3 spans 15 residues. CDR1 is SGHDT, CDR2 YYEEEE, per germline. CDR3 nucleotides: TGTGCCAGCGGATGGGGACGTCCGAACACCGGGGAGCTGTTTTTT. It translates to CASGWGRPNTGELFF.

This chain connects TRBV7-2 to TRBJ2-5; tentatively, D is TRBD1 (5 bases). The germline V and J ends were trimmed by 5 bases and 2 bases, with 9 bases remaining between them. Germline CDR1 reads SGHTA; CDR2 reads FQGNSA. The CDR3 consists of 13 residues. The CDR3 bases are TGTGCCAGCAGCCTGACAGCGCAAGAGACCCAGTACTTC. It encodes CASSLTAQETQYF.

The chain couples TRBV4-1 to TRBJ2-7; no firm D call. Germline loops: CDR1 MGHRA, CDR2 YSYEKL. The CDR3 sequence is 13 residues long. V lost 2 bases and J 3 bases, leaving 8 bases between the germline ends. The CDR3, as DNA: TGCGCCAGCAGCCAACCTTTGGACTACGAGCAGTACTTC. Its protein product is CASSQPLDYEQYF.

CDR3 amino acids: CASSPVGSRSTDTQYF. CDR3 bases: TGTGCCAGCAGCCCCGTTGGTAGCCGCAGCACAGATACGCAGTATTTT. The rearrangement joins TRBV7-9 to TRBJ2-3; D is ambiguous. The germline gives CDR1 SEHNR, CDR2 FQNEAQ (reference sequence). CDR3 length: 16 amino acids. Trimming cost V 5 bases and J 0 bases, with 15 bases left between them.

The chain links TRBV7-2 to TRBJ2-2; possibly TRBD2 for D (6 bases). The CDR3 runs to 16 residues. V was clipped by 8 bases and J by 5 bases, with 21 bases between them. Germline-derived CDR1 and CDR2 are SGHTA and FQGNSA. The CDR3 region has the DNA TGTGCCAGCGCCGGAGTACGGGACTTGAGGACCGGGGAGCTGTTTTTT. Its protein product is CASAGVRDLRTGELFF.

The rearrangement links TRBV19 to TRBJ2-1; tentative D call: TRBD2 (5 bases). This CDR3 region has 14 residues. Germline CDR1 is LNHDA and CDR2 is SQIVND (reference sequence). Trimming pared 2 bases from V and 3 bases from J, leaving 8 bases between. CDR3 residues: CASSISGSYNEQFF. CDR3 DNA sequence: TGTGCCAGTAGTATATCGGGGAGCTACAATGAGCAGTTCTTC.

This chain joins TRBV9 and TRBJ2-1, with 8 bases matching TRBD2. Germline assignment: CDR1 SGDLS and CDR2 YYNGEE. V lost 0 bases to trimming and J lost 7 bases; unmatched junction nucleotides: 9. The CDR3 extends over 16 amino acids. CDR3 residues: CASSVGEREFGNEQFF. CDR3 coding DNA: TGTGCCAGCAGCGTAGGTGAGCGGGAGTTTGGGAATGAGCAGTTCTTC.

The V gene is TRBV27, the J gene TRBJ2-5; the match to TRBD2 covers 11 bases. The germline V gene encodes CDR1 MNHEY and CDR2 SMNVEV (reference sequence). V shed 8 bases, J shed 3 bases, and the junction held 8 bases outside the gene matches. CDR3 length: 15 residues. The CDR3 reads CASGSGRAWEETQYF. CDR3 sequence (DNA): TGTGCCAGCGGTAGCGGGAGGGCCTGGGAAGAGACCCAGTACTTC.

The chain uses TRBV4-3 and TRBJ2-1; D might be TRBD1 (6 bases). Per germline, CDR1 LGHNA and CDR2 YSLEER. Trimming took 1 base from V and 8 from J, leaving 9 bases between them. This CDR3 comprises 13 residues. The CDR3 region has the DNA TGCGCCAGCAGCCAAGGCTACAGGGATGAGCAGTTCTTC. This sequence encodes CASSQGYRDEQFF.